This T cell receptor (beta chain) is from a study of blood T cell repertoires in COVID-19. Study information: Samples taken during acute and convalescent COVID-19 were collected in the United States, Italy and Spain.

Trimming removed 4 bases from V and 4 bases from J, with 9 bases in between. The length of the CDR3 is 12 residues. Germline CDR1 is SGDLS and CDR2 is YYNGEE. Sequencing was performed with immunoSEQ multiplex PCR; in TCRdb, only in-frame clones are kept and a portion is missing. The sample holds about 14,000 clones, around 87% seen once. This sequence originates from a man aged 45 to 65 with active COVID-19. The chain combines TRBV9 with TRBJ2-7; TRBD1 is a possible D gene (6 bases). Sequencing used peripheral blood. CDR3 DNA sequence: TGTGCCAGCAGCCCAGGGGCGTACGAGCAGTACTTC. As protein: CASSPGAYEQYF.